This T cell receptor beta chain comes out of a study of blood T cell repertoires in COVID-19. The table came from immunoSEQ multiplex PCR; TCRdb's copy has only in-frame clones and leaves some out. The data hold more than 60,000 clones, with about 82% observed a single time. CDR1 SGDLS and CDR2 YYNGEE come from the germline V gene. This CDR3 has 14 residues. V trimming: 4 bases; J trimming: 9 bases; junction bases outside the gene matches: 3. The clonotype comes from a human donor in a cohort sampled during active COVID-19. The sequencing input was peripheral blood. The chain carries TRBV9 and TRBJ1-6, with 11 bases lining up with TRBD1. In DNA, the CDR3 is TGTGCCAGCAGCTGGACAGGGGGCGCTTCACCCCTCCACTTT. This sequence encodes CASSWTGGASPLHF.